Shown below are 26 T cell receptor beta chains from a single sample sequenced in a study of shared clonotypes between healthy human individuals. Assay used: immunoSEQ multiplex PCR; TCRdb lists only in-frame clones, some missing. The repertoire holds some 2,500,000 clones, with 93% as singletons. The sample was naive CD4+ T cells from PBMCs. As for subset: CD45RA+ positively selected. Every receptor here comes from a man aged 18 to 35 in good health. Some clones in this sample may be carry-over from other donors' samples.

This sequence joins TRBV28 and TRBJ1-1; D gene uncertain. Germline CDR1 reads MDHEN; CDR2 reads SYDVKM. The V and J ends lost 5 bases and 0 bases respectively, with 10 bases between them. The CDR3 runs 14 residues. This chain's CDR3 is CASSMEVLNTEAFF. The CDR3 nucleotides read TGTGCCAGCAGTATGGAGGTGCTGAACACTGAAGCTTTCTTT.

Concerning this clone: Distinct nucleotide sequences in the sample also encode this CDR3. The CDR3 reads CASSLRGYEQYF. The CDR3 bases are TGTGCCAGCAGTTTGAGGGGCTACGAGCAGTACTTC. The chain has TRBV28 and TRBJ2-7, with D perhaps TRBD1 or TRBD2 (5 bases each). Germline-derived CDR1 and CDR2 are MDHEN and SYDVKM. V dropped 3 bases and J dropped 3 bases, with 6 bases sitting between them. CDR3 length: 12 amino acids.

This clone was seen only a few times. The identical CDR3 is also encoded by other nucleotide sequences in the sample. The chain carries TRBV2 and TRBJ1-1, with D perhaps matching TRBD1 (5 bases). Trimming left V 11 bases short and J 1 base short, with 11 bases between. The germline CDR1 and CDR2 sequences are SNHLY and FYNNEI. The CDR3 consists of 12 residues. This CDR3 is CASGTENTEAFF. The CDR3 nucleotides are TGTGCCTCCGGGACGGAGAACACTGAAGCTTTCTTT.

This clone was seen a handful of times. CDR3 sequence: CASSIPGRGNTEAFF. CDR3 in DNA: TGCGCCAGCAGCATCCCGGGCCGGGGGAACACTGAAGCTTTCTTT. V usage is TRBV5-1 and J usage is TRBJ1-1; D is uncertain. This CDR3 has 15 amino acids. The germline V and J ends were trimmed by 4 bases and 1 base, with 14 bases remaining between them. Germline CDR1 and CDR2: SGHRS and YFSETQ.

The CDR3, as DNA: TGTGCCAGCAGTGAAGACGGGGGGGAGAAGTATTTT. Encoded protein: CASSEDGGEKYF. This sequence joins TRBV2 and TRBJ2-3, with 8 bases aligning to TRBD2. V lost 1 base and J lost 13; bases outside the gene matches: 4. The CDR3 has 12 amino acids. Germline V gene lookup returns CDR1 SNHLY and CDR2 FYNNEI.

The chain is built from TRBV28 and TRBJ1-6; weak D call: TRBD1 (6 bases). Trimming removed 4 bases at V and 5 bases at J, with 15 bases between. CDR1 is MDHEN, CDR2 SYDVKM, per germline. CDR3 length equals 16 residues. Written as DNA, the CDR3 is TGTGCCAGCAGTTGGTGGGGGGGCCGGGATAATTCACCCCTCCACTTT. Amino acids: CASSWWGGRDNSPLHF.

The genes are TRBV29-1 and TRBJ2-2, with D possibly being TRBD1 (5 bases). Germline lookup yields CDR1 SQVTM and CDR2 ANQGSEA. V was trimmed by 3 bases and J by 5 bases, leaving 16 bases between them. CDR3 size: 15 residues. CDR3 DNA sequence: TGCAGCGTTGATCGTTTTAGGGGAAATACCGGGGAGCTGTTTTTT. It yields the protein CSVDRFRGNTGELFF.

This rearrangement joins TRBV7-2 to TRBJ2-3; possibly TRBD2 for D (5 bases). Germline V gene data show CDR1 as SGHTA and CDR2 as FQGNSA. V lost 9 bases, J lost 2 bases, and 21 bases lay in between. The length of the CDR3 is 16 residues. The CDR3 DNA reads TGTGCCAGTTCGAAACGGCGCGGGCGCCTCACAGATACGCAGTATTTT. It specifies CASSKRRGRLTDTQYF.

This chain links TRBV4-2 with TRBJ2-1; D may be TRBD2 (6 bases). V was shortened by 1 base and J by 6 bases, with 10 bases between the two germline ends. CDR3 length equals 14 residues. Germline V gene sequence: CDR1 LGHNA, CDR2 YNFKEQ. DNA for the CDR3: TGTGCCAGCAGCCAAGGACTAGATATCAATGAGCAGTTCTTC. It codes for CASSQGLDINEQFF.

This clone was seen a single time. The CDR3 DNA reads as TGTGCCAGCAGTTTATGGCCCGGAGGCGGGCGACCGGCCTACGAGCAGTACTTC. Translated, it gives CASSLWPGGGRPAYEQYF. The rearrangement uses TRBV28 and TRBJ2-7, with D tentatively TRBD2 (5 bases). Per the germline V gene, CDR1 is MDHEN and CDR2 is SYDVKM. The V gene lost 0 bases and the J gene lost 2 bases, with 20 bases spanning the gap. There are 18 residues in the CDR3. Combining the CDR3 with reference TRBV28 and TRBJ2-7 gives the whole variable domain DVKVTQSSRYLVKRTGEKVFLECVQDMDHENMFWYRQDPGLGLRLIYFSYDVKMKEKGDIPEGYSVSREKKERFSLILESASTNQTSMYLCASSLWPGGGRPAYEQYFGPGTRLTVT.

This clone occurred once. The V call is TRBV4-1, the J call TRBJ2-3, with TRBD2 as a possible D gene (5 bases). CDR1 is MGHRA and CDR2 is YSYEKL in the germline V gene. This CDR3 spans 15 amino acids. The germline V and J ends were trimmed by 4 bases and 0 bases, with 11 bases remaining between them. The CDR3 DNA is TGCGCCAGCAGCCCCACCGGACTGAGCACAGATACGCAGTATTTT. Amino acids: CASSPTGLSTDTQYF.

The J gene is TRBJ2-3, the V gene TRBV18; tentatively, D is TRBD1 (7 bases). This CDR3 has 15 residues. Germline V lookup: CDR1 KGHSH, CDR2 LQKENI. The V and J ends lost 3 bases and 5 bases respectively, with 15 bases between them. CDR3: CASSPTGTFGDTQYF. As DNA, the CDR3 is TGTGCCAGCTCACCGACAGGGACTTTTGGAGATACGCAGTATTTT.

The J gene is TRBJ2-3, the V gene TRBV4-1; 15 bases align to TRBD2. After removal of 4 bases from V and 5 bases from J, the junction contained 7 bases not matched to a gene. The germline V gene has CDR1 MGHRA and CDR2 YSYEKL. CDR3 length equals 17 residues. The CDR3 here is CASSPGLAGGPGDTQYF. The CDR3 region has the DNA TGCGCCAGCAGCCCTGGACTAGCGGGAGGGCCGGGAGATACGCAGTATTTT.

The chain uses TRBV19 and TRBJ2-7; no clear D gene. V was pared by 4 bases and J by 0 bases, with 13 bases between. CDR3 length equals 15 residues. The V gene's germline CDR1 is LNHDA and CDR2 SQIVND (reference sequence). This CDR3 is CASSTPGRSSYEQYF. As DNA, the CDR3 is TGTGCCAGTAGTACTCCTGGACGGAGCTCCTACGAGCAGTACTTC.

CDR3: CASSQGGQGETQYF. In DNA form, the CDR3 reads TGTGCCAGCAGCCAGGGGGGACAGGGAGAGACCCAGTACTTC. This chain joins TRBV5-4 and TRBJ2-5; 9 bases line up with TRBD1. With V trimmed by 4 bases and J by 4 bases, 5 bases remained unmatched. CDR1 and CDR2 from the germline V gene are SGHNT and YYREEE (reference sequence). This CDR3 comprises 14 residues.

The rearrangement joins TRBV5-1 to TRBJ2-3; a possible D gene is TRBD1 (8 bases). V shed 8 bases and J shed 3 bases, with 13 bases lying between them. CDR3 length: 13 residues. Germline V gene data show CDR1 as SGHRS and CDR2 as YFSETQ. The DNA of the CDR3 is TGCGCCAGTGGACAGGGAGGGACAGATACGCAGTATTTT. It specifies CASGQGGTDTQYF.

Regarding this clone: Other DNA sequences in this specimen translate into the identical CDR3. J is TRBJ1-1 and V is TRBV6-1; D remains ambiguous. The germline CDR1 and CDR2 sequences are MNHNS and SASEGT. The CDR3 spans 12 residues. V lost 6 bases and J lost 1, with 6 bases in between. This chain's CDR3 is CASRAGNTEAFF. As DNA, the CDR3 is TGTGCCAGCAGGGCGGGGAACACTGAAGCTTTCTTT.

This clone was observed a single time. This chain uses TRBV29-1 with TRBJ2-3; 7 nucleotides agree with TRBD1. V lost 6 bases to trimming and J lost 3 bases; unmatched junction nucleotides: 6. Germline values: CDR1 SQVTM, CDR2 ANQGSEA. The CDR3 extends over 13 amino acids. CDR3 coding DNA: TGCAGCGTCCCGACAGGGAGTACAGATACGCAGTATTTT. Protein product: CSVPTGSTDTQYF.

To note about this clone: At one of its ends the junction is not consistent with the germline gene, which may arise from a read error. The chain has TRBV18 and TRBJ2-7, with 7 bases identical to TRBD2. Per germline, CDR1 KGHSH and CDR2 LQKENI. CDR3 size: 14 residues. The CDR3 DNA sequence: TGTGCCAGCTCACCGCAGCGGGGTGGATTGGAATGGAGCTTC. It translates to CASSPQRGGLEWSF.

The chain employs TRBV5-1 and TRBJ1-1; 7 bases are shared with TRBD1. The V and J ends lost 0 bases and 6 bases, in that order; junction bases with no gene match: 8. The CDR3 runs 15 residues. Looked up from germline, CDR1 is SGHRS and CDR2 is YFSETQ. Here the CDR3 reads CASSLAVTGNAEAFF. In DNA, the CDR3 is TGCGCCAGCAGCTTGGCGGTGACAGGGAATGCTGAAGCTTTCTTT. Combining the CDR3 with reference TRBV5-1 and TRBJ1-1 gives the whole variable domain KAGVTQTPRYLIKTRGQQVTLSCSPISGHRSVSWYQQTPGQGLQFLFEYFSETQRNKGNFPGRFSGRQFSNSRSEMNVSTLELGDSALYLCASSLAVTGNAEAFFGQGTRLTVV.

This clone has just one count. The chain links TRBV9 to TRBJ2-2, with D tentatively TRBD1 or TRBD2 (6 bases each). V was shortened by 7 bases and J by 1 base, with 11 bases between the two germline ends. CDR3 length: 14 residues. Germline lookup yields CDR1 SGDLS and CDR2 YYNGEE. Here the CDR3 reads CASHRGLNTGELFF. DNA for the CDR3: TGTGCCAGCCATCGGGGGCTGAACACCGGGGAGCTGTTTTTT.

The J gene is TRBJ2-7, the V gene TRBV28; perhaps D is TRBD1 or TRBD2 (6 bases each). V lost 2 bases and J 0 bases, leaving 11 bases between the germline ends. Germline-derived CDR1 and CDR2 are MDHEN and SYDVKM. The CDR3 covers 15 residues. DNA of the CDR3: TGTGCCAGCAGTTTAGGGGGGCCGAGCTCCTACGAGCAGTACTTC. Protein sequence: CASSLGGPSSYEQYF.

This rearrangement joins TRBV5-6 to TRBJ1-1; D possibly corresponds to TRBD1 (5 bases). From germline, CDR1 is SGHDT and CDR2 YYEEEE. The CDR3 has 16 residues. The V gene lost 1 base and the J gene lost 4 bases, with 17 bases spanning the gap. The CDR3 sequence is CASSLWQGRSATEAFF. DNA of the CDR3: TGTGCCAGCAGCTTGTGGCAGGGTCGATCTGCCACTGAAGCTTTCTTT. Complete variable domain (other parts from reference TRBV5-6 and TRBJ1-1): DAGVTQSPTHLIKTRGQQVTLRCSPKSGHDTVSWYQQALGQGPQFIFQYYEEEERQRGNFPDRFSGHQFPNYSSELNVNALLLGDSALYLCASSLWQGRSATEAFFGQGTRLTVV.

Regarding this clone: Distinct nucleotide sequences in the sample also encode this CDR3. The rearrangement uses TRBV5-1 and TRBJ1-6, with 8 positions matching TRBD1. This CDR3 is 14 amino acids long. The germline V gene encodes CDR1 SGHRS and CDR2 YFSETQ. V lost 4 bases to trimming and J lost 6 bases; unmatched junction nucleotides: 3. The CDR3 protein is CASSLDRANSPLHF. The DNA for the CDR3 is TGCGCCAGCAGCCTGGACAGGGCTAATTCACCCCTCCACTTT.

This clone was found once. This chain connects TRBV7-9 to TRBJ2-1; D is undetermined. Germline CDR1 reads SEHNR; CDR2 reads FQNEAQ (reference sequence). Trimming cost V 5 bases and J 8 bases, with 19 bases left between them. CDR3 length: 15 residues. The CDR3 bases are TGTGCCAGCAGCCGCCGGGTCCAAATTTGGGATGAGCAGTTCTTC. This sequence encodes CASSRRVQIWDEQFF.

This clone was seen just once. The chain links TRBV29-1 to TRBJ2-2; unclear D gene. The germline V gene encodes CDR1 SQVTM and CDR2 ANQGSEA. Trimming removed 4 bases from V and 4 bases from J, with 10 bases in between. CDR3 size: 13 residues. This CDR3 is CSVVQLLTGELFF. CDR3 sequence (DNA): TGCAGCGTTGTGCAGCTACTCACCGGGGAGCTGTTTTTT.